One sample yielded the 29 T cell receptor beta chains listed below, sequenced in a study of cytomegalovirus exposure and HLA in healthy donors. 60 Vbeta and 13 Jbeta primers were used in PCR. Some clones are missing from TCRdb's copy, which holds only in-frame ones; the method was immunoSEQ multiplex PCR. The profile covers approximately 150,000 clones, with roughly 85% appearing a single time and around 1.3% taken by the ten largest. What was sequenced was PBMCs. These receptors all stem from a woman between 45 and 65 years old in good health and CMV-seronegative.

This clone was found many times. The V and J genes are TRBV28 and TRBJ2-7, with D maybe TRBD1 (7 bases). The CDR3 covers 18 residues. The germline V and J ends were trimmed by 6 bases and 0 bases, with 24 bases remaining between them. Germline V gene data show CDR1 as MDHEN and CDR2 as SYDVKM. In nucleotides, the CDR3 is TGTGCCAGCAGCACGATTCCACCAGGGGGGTCGAGCTCCTACGAGCAGTACTTC. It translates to CASSTIPPGGSSSYEQYF.

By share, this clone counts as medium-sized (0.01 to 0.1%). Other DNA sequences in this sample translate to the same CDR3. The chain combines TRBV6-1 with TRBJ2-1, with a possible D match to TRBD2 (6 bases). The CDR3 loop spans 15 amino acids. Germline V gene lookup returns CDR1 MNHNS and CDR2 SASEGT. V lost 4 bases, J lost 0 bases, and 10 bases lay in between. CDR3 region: CASSGSGLSYNEQFF. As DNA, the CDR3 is TGTGCCAGCAGTGGTAGCGGTCTCTCCTACAATGAGCAGTTCTTC.

The CDR3 bases are TGTGCCAGCAGCCTTTTAACAGGGGAGCAGCCCCAGCATTTT. Amino acid sequence: CASSLLTGEQPQHF. The chain employs TRBV5-5 and TRBJ1-5, with 7 bases matching TRBD1. The V segment lost 4 bases and the J segment 7 bases; nucleotides outside the gene matches: 8. Germline CDR1 is SGHKS and CDR2 is YYEKEE (reference sequence). This CDR3 spans 14 amino acids. Full variable domain (remainder filled in from reference TRBV5-5 and TRBJ1-5): DAGVTQSPTHLIKTRGQQVTLRCSPISGHKSVSWYQQVLGQGPQFIFQYYEKEERGRGNFPDRFSARQFPNYSSELNVNALLLGDSALYLCASSLLTGEQPQHFGDGTRLSIL.

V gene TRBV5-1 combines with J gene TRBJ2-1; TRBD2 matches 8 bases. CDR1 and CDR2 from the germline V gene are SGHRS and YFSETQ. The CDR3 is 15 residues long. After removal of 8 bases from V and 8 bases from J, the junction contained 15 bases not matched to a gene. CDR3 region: CASLPGGAGLDEQFF. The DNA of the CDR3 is TGCGCCAGTCTTCCCGGGGGGGCGGGCTTGGATGAGCAGTTCTTC. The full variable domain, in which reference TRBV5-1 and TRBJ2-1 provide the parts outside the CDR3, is KAGVTQTPRYLIKTRGQQVTLSCSPISGHRSVSWYQQTPGQGLQFLFEYFSETQRNKGNFPGRFSGRQFSNSRSEMNVSTLELGDSALYLCASLPGGAGLDEQFFGPGTRLTVL.

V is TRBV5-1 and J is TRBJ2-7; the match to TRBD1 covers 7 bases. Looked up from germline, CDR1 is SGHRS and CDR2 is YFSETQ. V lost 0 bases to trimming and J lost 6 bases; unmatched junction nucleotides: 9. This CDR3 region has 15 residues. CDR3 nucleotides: TGCGCCAGCAGCTTGGCAATGACAGGGACCCTCGAGCAGTACTTC. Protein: CASSLAMTGTLEQYF.

This CDR3 is CASSLWGGASYEQYF. The CDR3 coding sequence is TGTGCCAGCAGTTTATGGGGGGGCGCATCCTACGAGCAGTACTTC. The rearrangement joins TRBV27 to TRBJ2-7, with a tentative D call TRBD2 (7 bases). The CDR3 has 15 residues. Germline V gives CDR1 MNHEY, CDR2 SMNVEV (reference sequence). Trimming removed 1 base at V and 1 base at J, with 11 bases between.

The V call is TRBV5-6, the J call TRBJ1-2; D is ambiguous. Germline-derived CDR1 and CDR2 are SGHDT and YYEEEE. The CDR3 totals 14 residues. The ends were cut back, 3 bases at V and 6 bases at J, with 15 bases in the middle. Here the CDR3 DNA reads TGTGCCAGCAGCTGGAGGGCGGGGTTCAATGGCTACACCTTC. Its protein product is CASSWRAGFNGYTF.

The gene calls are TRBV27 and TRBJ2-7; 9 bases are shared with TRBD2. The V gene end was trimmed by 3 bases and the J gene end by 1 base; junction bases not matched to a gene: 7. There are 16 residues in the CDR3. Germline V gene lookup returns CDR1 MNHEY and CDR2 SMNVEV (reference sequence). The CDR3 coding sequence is TGTGCCAGCAGTTTCTCACCGGGACTAGCATCCTACGAGCAGTACTTC. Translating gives CASSFSPGLASYEQYF.

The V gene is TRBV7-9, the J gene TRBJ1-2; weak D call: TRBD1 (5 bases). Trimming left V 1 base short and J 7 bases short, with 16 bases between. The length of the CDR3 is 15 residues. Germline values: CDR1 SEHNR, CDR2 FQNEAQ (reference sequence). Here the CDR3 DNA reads TGTGCCAGCAGCTTAGTCGTCAACCGGGGGGGTGGCTACACCTTC. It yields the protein CASSLVVNRGGGYTF.

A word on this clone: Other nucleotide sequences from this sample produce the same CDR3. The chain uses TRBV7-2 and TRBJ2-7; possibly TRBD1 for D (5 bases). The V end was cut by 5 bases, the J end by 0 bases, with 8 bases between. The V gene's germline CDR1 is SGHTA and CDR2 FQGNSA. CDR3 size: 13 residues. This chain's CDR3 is CASSLGASYEQYF. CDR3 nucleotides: TGTGCCAGCAGCCTAGGGGCCTCCTACGAGCAGTACTTC.

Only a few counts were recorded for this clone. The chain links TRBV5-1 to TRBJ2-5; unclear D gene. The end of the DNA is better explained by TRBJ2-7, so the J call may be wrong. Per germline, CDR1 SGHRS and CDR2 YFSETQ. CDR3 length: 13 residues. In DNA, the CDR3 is TGCGCCAGCTTCTCGGAGAGCGTCTACGAGCAGTACTTC. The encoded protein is CASFSESVYEQYF.

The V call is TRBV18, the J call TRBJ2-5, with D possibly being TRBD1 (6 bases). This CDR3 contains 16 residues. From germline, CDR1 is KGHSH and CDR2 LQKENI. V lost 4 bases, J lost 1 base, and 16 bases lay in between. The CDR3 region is CASSLGQLASQETQYF. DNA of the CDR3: TGTGCCAGCTCACTAGGACAGCTGGCTTCCCAAGAGACCCAGTACTTC.

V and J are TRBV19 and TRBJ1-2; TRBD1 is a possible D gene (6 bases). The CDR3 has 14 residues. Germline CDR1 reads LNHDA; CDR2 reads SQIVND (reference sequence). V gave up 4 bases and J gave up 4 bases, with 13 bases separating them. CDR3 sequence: CASSTSRGSYGYTF. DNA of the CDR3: TGTGCCAGTAGTACCTCCAGGGGAAGCTATGGCTACACCTTC.

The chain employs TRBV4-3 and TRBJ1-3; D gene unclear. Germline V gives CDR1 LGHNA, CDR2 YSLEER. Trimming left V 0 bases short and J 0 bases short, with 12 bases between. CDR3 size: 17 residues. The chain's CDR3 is CASSQEMTQSSGNTIYF. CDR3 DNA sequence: TGCGCCAGCAGCCAAGAGATGACACAAAGCTCTGGAAACACCATATATTTT.

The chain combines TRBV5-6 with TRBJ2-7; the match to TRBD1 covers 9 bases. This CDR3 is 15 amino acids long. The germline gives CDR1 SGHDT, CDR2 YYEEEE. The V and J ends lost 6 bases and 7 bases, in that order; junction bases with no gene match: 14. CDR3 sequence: CASIPRENRGLEQYF. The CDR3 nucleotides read TGTGCCAGCATCCCCCGGGAGAACAGGGGGCTTGAGCAGTACTTC.

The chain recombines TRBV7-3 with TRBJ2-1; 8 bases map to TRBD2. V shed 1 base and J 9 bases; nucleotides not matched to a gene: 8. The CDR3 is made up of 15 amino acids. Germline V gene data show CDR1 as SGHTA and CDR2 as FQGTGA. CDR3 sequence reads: CASSLRLAGIGEQFF. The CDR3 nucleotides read TGTGCCAGCAGCTTAAGGCTAGCGGGTATAGGTGAGCAGTTCTTC.

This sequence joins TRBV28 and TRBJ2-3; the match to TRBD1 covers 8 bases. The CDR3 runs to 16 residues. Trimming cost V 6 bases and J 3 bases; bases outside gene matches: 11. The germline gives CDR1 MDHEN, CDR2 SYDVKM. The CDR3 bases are TGTGCCAGCAGATTCCTTGTGCAGGGGGCTACAGATACGCAGTATTTT. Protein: CASRFLVQGATDTQYF.

DNA of the CDR3: TGTGCCAGTAGTATGGGGCAGGGCTCCTACGAGCAGTACTTC. Translating gives CASSMGQGSYEQYF. The rearrangement links TRBV19 to TRBJ2-7, with a weak D call TRBD1 (5 bases). This CDR3 has 14 amino acids. V was shortened by 3 bases and J by 0 bases, with 9 bases between the two germline ends. Per the germline V gene, CDR1 is LNHDA and CDR2 is SQIVND (reference sequence).

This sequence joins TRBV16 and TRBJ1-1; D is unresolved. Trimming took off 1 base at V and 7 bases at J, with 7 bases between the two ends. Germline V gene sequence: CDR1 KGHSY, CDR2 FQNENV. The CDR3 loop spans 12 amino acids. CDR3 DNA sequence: TGTGCCAGCAGCCAATGGGCGGGTGAAGCTTTCTTT. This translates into CASSQWAGEAFF.

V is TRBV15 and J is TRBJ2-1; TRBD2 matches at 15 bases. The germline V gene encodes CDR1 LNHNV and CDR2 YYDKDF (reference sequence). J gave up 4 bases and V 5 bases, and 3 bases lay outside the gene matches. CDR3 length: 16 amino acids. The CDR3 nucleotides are TGTGCCACCAGCGTCGGGACTAGCGGGGGGTACAATGAGCAGTTCTTC. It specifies CATSVGTSGGYNEQFF.

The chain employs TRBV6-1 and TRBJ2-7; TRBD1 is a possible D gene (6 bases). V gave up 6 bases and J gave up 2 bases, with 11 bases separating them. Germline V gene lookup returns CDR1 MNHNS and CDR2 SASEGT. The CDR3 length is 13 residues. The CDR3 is CASSRTVTYEQYF. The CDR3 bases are TGTGCCAGCAGCAGGACAGTTACCTACGAGCAGTACTTC.

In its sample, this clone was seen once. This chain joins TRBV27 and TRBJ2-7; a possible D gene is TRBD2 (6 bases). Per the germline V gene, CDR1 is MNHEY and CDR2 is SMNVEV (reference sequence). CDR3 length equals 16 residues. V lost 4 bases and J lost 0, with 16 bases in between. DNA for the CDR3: TGTGCCAGCAGTTCCAGCGGGTCCCTTAGCTCCTACGAGCAGTACTTC. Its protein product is CASSSSGSLSSYEQYF.

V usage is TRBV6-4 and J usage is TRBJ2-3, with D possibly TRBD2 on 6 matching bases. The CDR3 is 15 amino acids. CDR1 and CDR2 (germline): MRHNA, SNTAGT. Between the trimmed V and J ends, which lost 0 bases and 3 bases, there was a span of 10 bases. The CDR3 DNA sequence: TGTGCCAGCAGTGACTCGGGGGAGGCGACAGATACGCAGTATTTT. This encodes CASSDSGEATDTQYF.

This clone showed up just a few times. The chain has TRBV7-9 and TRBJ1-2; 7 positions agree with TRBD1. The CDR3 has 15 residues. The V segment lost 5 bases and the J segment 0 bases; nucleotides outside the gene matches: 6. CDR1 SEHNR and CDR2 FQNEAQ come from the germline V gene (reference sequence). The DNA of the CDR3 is TGTGCCAGCAGCCGAGGACAGGACACTAACTATGGCTACACCTTC. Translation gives CASSRGQDTNYGYTF.

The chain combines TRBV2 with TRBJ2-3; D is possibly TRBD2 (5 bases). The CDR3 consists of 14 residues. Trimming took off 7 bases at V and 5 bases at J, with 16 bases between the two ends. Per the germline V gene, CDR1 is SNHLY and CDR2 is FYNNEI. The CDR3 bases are TGTGCCAGCACCAAAAGCGGTCCCGAAGATACGCAGTATTTT. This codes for CASTKSGPEDTQYF. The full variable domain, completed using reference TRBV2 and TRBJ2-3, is EPEVTQTPSHQVTQMGQEVILRCVPISNHLYFYWYRQILGQKVEFLVSFYNNEISEKSEIFDDQFSVERPDGSNFTLKIRSTKLEDSAMYFCASTKSGPEDTQYFGPGTRLTVL.

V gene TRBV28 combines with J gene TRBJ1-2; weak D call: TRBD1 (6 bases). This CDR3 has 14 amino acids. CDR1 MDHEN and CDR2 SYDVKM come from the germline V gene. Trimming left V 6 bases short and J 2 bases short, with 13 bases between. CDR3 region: CASSVGQLNYGYTF. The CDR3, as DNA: TGTGCCAGCAGCGTTGGACAGTTAAACTATGGCTACACCTTC.

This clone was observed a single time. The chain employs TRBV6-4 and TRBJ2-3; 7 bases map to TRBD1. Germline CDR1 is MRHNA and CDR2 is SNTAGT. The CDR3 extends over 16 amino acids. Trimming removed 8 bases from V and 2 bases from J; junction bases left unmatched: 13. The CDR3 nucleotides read TGTGCCAGCCGGAAAGGATCGGGACAGAACACAGATACGCAGTATTTT. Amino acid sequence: CASRKGSGQNTDTQYF.

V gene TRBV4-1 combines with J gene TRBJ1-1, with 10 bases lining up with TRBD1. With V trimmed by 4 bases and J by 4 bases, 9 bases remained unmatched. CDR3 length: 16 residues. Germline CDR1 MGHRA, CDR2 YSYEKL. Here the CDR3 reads CASSPGTGAPSTEAFF. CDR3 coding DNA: TGCGCCAGCAGCCCGGGGACAGGGGCTCCAAGCACTGAAGCTTTCTTT.

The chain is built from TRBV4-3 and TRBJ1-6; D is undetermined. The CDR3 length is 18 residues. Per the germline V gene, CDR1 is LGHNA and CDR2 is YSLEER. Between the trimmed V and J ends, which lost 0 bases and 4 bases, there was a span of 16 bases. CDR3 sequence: CASSQDVRVDVYNSPLHF. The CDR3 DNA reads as TGCGCCAGCAGCCAAGATGTTCGGGTCGACGTTTATAATTCACCCCTCCACTTT.